The sequence of this T cell receptor (beta chain) was determined in a study of blood T cell repertoires in COVID-19. Some clones are missing from TCRdb's copy, which holds only in-frame ones; the method was immunoSEQ multiplex PCR. Among 200,000 or so clones listed, roughly 84% were seen once. Participant age was roughly 18 to 95 years, and participants resided in roughly 24 US areas. CDR3 size: 17 residues. V lost 0 bases and J lost 6; bases outside the gene matches: 12. This TCR was recovered from a young man in a cohort exposed to, infected with or recovered from COVID-19 (not recorded which). Sequenced material: PBMCs or T cells enriched from blood (not recorded which). The chain employs TRBV23-1 and TRBJ1-2, with 8 nucleotides matching TRBD1. TRBV23-1 is reported as an ORF; its role is uncertain. DNA of the CDR3: TGCGCCAGCAGTCAATCGCACAGGGGGAAACGTTTGGATGGCTACACCTTC. Translated, it gives CASSQSHRGKRLDGYTF.